Sequencing of this T cell receptor beta chain was carried out in a study of blood T cell repertoires in COVID-19. Profiling relied on immunoSEQ multiplex PCR, and the TCRdb table lists in-frame clones only, not all of them. The repertoire holds 200,000 to 250,000 clones, with roughly 85% as singletons. Trimming removed 0 bases at V and 7 bases at J, with 20 bases between. In germline, CDR1 is SGDLS, CDR2 YYNGEE. The CDR3 loop spans 17 amino acids. The sample comprised peripheral blood. The chain has TRBV9 and TRBJ2-1; D might be TRBD2 (7 bases). This receptor was identified in a man between 50 and 59 years old with COVID-19, enrolled during active disease. CDR3: CASSVGDGRGGRNEQFF. As DNA, the CDR3 is TGTGCCAGCAGCGTAGGAGATGGGAGGGGGGGAAGGAATGAGCAGTTCTTC.